These 14 T cell receptor beta chains share one sample of origin, sequenced in a study of blood T cell repertoires in COVID-19 (dated by TCRdb to the early 2020s). Library prep was done by the immunoSEQ multiplex PCR assay. Not all clones reach the TCRdb copy of this immuneACCESS table, which keeps in-frame sequences only. Checked studies attribute under half of the gap to unresolved V genes and leave the rest unexplained. The table for this sample lists fewer than 400,000 clones; just under 90% of them were counted only once. 1.5% to 2% of the sample is taken by the ten largest. Material: PBMCs or T cells enriched from blood (not recorded which). These TCRs come from a woman under 40 who had recovered from COVID-19.

This clone was seen a single time. V usage is TRBV18 and J usage is TRBJ2-2; unclear D gene. The CDR3 length is 13 residues. CDR1 KGHSH and CDR2 LQKENI come from the germline V gene. V was trimmed by 4 bases and J by 4 bases, leaving 7 bases between them. The CDR3: CASSQSSTGELFF. Written as DNA, the CDR3 is TGTGCCAGCTCACAATCTAGCACCGGGGAGCTGTTTTTT.

This chain uses TRBV27 with TRBJ2-7; 8 nucleotides align to TRBD1. Germline assignment: CDR1 MNHEY and CDR2 SMNVEV (reference sequence). The length of the CDR3 is 16 residues. V lost 5 bases and J lost 5; bases outside the gene matches: 14. CDR3 nucleotides: TGTGCCAGCAGTCTTCTAGGGGACAGGAGGATCAACGAGCAGTACTTC. The encoded protein is CASSLLGDRRINEQYF.

The chain links TRBV3-1 (or the pseudogene TRBV3-2) to TRBJ1-1; TRBD1 might be the D (5 bases). V lost 3 bases to trimming and J lost 6 bases, with 20 bases between them. Germline V gene sequence: CDR1 LGHDT, CDR2 YNNKEL (reference sequence). The CDR3 loop spans 16 amino acids. The CDR3 here is CASSQLGRAPAPEAFF. The CDR3 DNA reads TGTGCCAGCAGCCAGTTGGGCAGGGCCCCCGCCCCTGAAGCTTTCTTT.

The chain carries TRBV7-9 and TRBJ2-2; D is perhaps TRBD2 (7 bases). V lost 5 bases to trimming and J lost 7 bases, with 14 bases between them. Germline CDR1 and CDR2: SEHNR and FQNEAQ (reference sequence). This CDR3 has 14 amino acids. CDR3 amino acids: CASSTRGADGELFF. The CDR3 nucleotides read TGTGCCAGCAGCACTCGGGGGGCGGACGGGGAGCTGTTTTTT.

The chain links TRBV7-9 to TRBJ2-2; 8 positions agree with TRBD1. Unmatched junction bases numbered 4, after V lost 1 base and J lost 6 bases. CDR3 length: 15 amino acids. Germline CDR1 reads SEHNR; CDR2 reads FQNEAQ (reference sequence). CDR3 nucleotide sequence: TGTGCCAGCAGCTTAGTGGGGACAGGTGCCGGGGAGCTGTTTTTT. Its translation: CASSLVGTGAGELFF.

The V and J genes are TRBV5-1 and TRBJ2-2, with a tentative D call TRBD2 (6 bases). CDR1 is SGHRS and CDR2 is YFSETQ in the germline V gene. V lost 4 bases to trimming and J lost 5 bases, with 15 bases between them. CDR3 length: 15 residues. CDR3 loop: CASSAGLGGTGELFF. The DNA for the CDR3 is TGCGCCAGCAGCGCAGGCCTGGGAGGAACCGGGGAGCTGTTTTTT.

This chain links TRBV28 with TRBJ1-5; 12 bases are shared with TRBD1. J gave up 6 bases and V 11 bases, and 14 bases lay outside the gene matches. The CDR3 sequence is 16 residues long. The germline gives CDR1 MDHEN, CDR2 SYDVKM. The CDR3 here is CASLAPGQGAIQPQHF. CDR3 bases: TGTGCCTCCCTGGCTCCGGGACAGGGGGCGATTCAGCCCCAGCATTTT.

To note about this clone: The same CDR3 can be traced to other DNA sequences in this sample. This chain uses TRBV30 with TRBJ1-5; tentatively, D is TRBD1 (5 bases). Germline loops: CDR1 GTSNPN, CDR2 SVGIG (reference sequence). V shed 0 bases and J shed 7 bases, with 10 bases lying between them. CDR3 length equals 13 residues. The CDR3 nucleotides are TGTGCCTGGAGTGTAAGTCGGGGGCAGCCCCAGCATTTT. Its translation is CAWSVSRGQPQHF.

This chain links TRBV4-1 with TRBJ1-3, with D possibly TRBD1 on 6 matching bases. The CDR3 loop spans 18 amino acids. Germline lookup yields CDR1 MGHRA and CDR2 YSYEKL. The ends were cut back, 0 bases at V and 4 bases at J, with 19 bases in the middle. The CDR3 protein is CASSQDRGLWRGGNTIYF. The CDR3 DNA follows: TGCGCCAGCAGCCAAGATAGGGGGTTATGGCGTGGGGGAAACACCATATATTTT.

Only one count was recorded for this clone. The rearrangement uses TRBV9 and TRBJ2-7, with 14 bases identical to TRBD2. This CDR3 spans 16 amino acids. V shed 4 bases, J shed 5 bases, and the junction held 8 bases outside the gene matches. Germline lookup yields CDR1 SGDLS and CDR2 YYNGEE. The CDR3 spells CASSLRLAGGPDEQYF. The CDR3 bases are TGTGCCAGCAGCTTAAGACTAGCGGGAGGGCCTGACGAGCAGTACTTC.

V usage is TRBV4-3 and J usage is TRBJ2-7, with 10 bases aligning to TRBD1. The CDR3 covers 14 residues. The germline V gene encodes CDR1 LGHNA and CDR2 YSLEER. V was clipped by 4 bases and J by 3 bases; unmatched bases: 3. The CDR3 sequence: CASSRGTGDYEQYF. In DNA form, the CDR3 reads TGCGCCAGCAGCCGGGGGACAGGGGACTACGAGCAGTACTTC.

This clone was seen a single time. The chain has TRBV5-1 and TRBJ1-1, with 9 nucleotides matching TRBD1. Germline loops: CDR1 SGHRS, CDR2 YFSETQ. V shed 0 bases and J 0 bases; nucleotides not matched to a gene: 9. The CDR3 length is 18 residues. CDR3 in amino acids: CASSLVVTGGNLNTEAFF. In DNA form, the CDR3 reads TGCGCCAGCAGCTTGGTGGTGACAGGGGGGAATCTGAACACTGAAGCTTTCTTT. Using reference TRBV5-1 and TRBJ1-1 for the parts outside the CDR3, the full variable domain is KAGVTQTPRYLIKTRGQQVTLSCSPISGHRSVSWYQQTPGQGLQFLFEYFSETQRNKGNFPGRFSGRQFSNSRSEMNVSTLELGDSALYLCASSLVVTGGNLNTEAFFGQGTRLTVV.

V usage is TRBV10-3 and J usage is TRBJ1-3; TRBD1 might be the D (5 bases). V lost 0 bases and J lost 0, with 6 bases in between. CDR1 ENHRY and CDR2 SYGVKD come from the germline V gene. CDR3 length: 15 amino acids. CDR3 region: CAISESDSSGNTIYF. The CDR3 coding sequence is TGTGCCATCAGTGAGTCCGACAGCTCTGGAAACACCATATATTTT.

The V gene is TRBV5-1, the J gene TRBJ2-2; 8 positions match TRBD2. This CDR3 contains 19 residues. V was clipped by 0 bases and J by 2 bases; unmatched bases: 12. CDR1 and CDR2 from the germline V gene are SGHRS and YFSETQ. The CDR3: CASSLEVGAGAINTGELFF. CDR3 nucleotides: TGCGCCAGCAGCTTGGAGGTTGGAGCGGGGGCCATCAACACCGGGGAGCTGTTTTTT.